This T cell receptor beta chain was profiled in a study of shared clonotypes between healthy human individuals. Across the whole study: The study used three CD4 naive, three CD4 memory, two CD8 naive and one CD8 memory plate per donor. General study points: Naive subsets, compared against memory subsets, generally had larger estimated richness values.

Of note for this clone: The target antigen is unknown.

Assay: immunoSEQ multiplex PCR; the TCRdb copy retains only in-frame clones and omits some. The table includes fewer than 200,000 clones, roughly 70% detected once. The CDR3 is 14 residues long. Germline-derived CDR1 and CDR2 are SQVTM and ANQGSEA. J was trimmed by 7 bases and V by 5 bases; bases with no gene match: 8. Sequenced: memory CD4+ T cells sorted from blood. Subset noted: CD45RA-negative fraction. The sequence was collected from a man under 40 in good health. V is TRBV29-1 and J is TRBJ2-1; TRBD2 matches at 10 bases. CDR3 protein: CSVRAPGLANEQFF. DNA for the CDR3: TGCAGCGTTAGAGCCCCGGGACTAGCGAATGAGCAGTTCTTC.